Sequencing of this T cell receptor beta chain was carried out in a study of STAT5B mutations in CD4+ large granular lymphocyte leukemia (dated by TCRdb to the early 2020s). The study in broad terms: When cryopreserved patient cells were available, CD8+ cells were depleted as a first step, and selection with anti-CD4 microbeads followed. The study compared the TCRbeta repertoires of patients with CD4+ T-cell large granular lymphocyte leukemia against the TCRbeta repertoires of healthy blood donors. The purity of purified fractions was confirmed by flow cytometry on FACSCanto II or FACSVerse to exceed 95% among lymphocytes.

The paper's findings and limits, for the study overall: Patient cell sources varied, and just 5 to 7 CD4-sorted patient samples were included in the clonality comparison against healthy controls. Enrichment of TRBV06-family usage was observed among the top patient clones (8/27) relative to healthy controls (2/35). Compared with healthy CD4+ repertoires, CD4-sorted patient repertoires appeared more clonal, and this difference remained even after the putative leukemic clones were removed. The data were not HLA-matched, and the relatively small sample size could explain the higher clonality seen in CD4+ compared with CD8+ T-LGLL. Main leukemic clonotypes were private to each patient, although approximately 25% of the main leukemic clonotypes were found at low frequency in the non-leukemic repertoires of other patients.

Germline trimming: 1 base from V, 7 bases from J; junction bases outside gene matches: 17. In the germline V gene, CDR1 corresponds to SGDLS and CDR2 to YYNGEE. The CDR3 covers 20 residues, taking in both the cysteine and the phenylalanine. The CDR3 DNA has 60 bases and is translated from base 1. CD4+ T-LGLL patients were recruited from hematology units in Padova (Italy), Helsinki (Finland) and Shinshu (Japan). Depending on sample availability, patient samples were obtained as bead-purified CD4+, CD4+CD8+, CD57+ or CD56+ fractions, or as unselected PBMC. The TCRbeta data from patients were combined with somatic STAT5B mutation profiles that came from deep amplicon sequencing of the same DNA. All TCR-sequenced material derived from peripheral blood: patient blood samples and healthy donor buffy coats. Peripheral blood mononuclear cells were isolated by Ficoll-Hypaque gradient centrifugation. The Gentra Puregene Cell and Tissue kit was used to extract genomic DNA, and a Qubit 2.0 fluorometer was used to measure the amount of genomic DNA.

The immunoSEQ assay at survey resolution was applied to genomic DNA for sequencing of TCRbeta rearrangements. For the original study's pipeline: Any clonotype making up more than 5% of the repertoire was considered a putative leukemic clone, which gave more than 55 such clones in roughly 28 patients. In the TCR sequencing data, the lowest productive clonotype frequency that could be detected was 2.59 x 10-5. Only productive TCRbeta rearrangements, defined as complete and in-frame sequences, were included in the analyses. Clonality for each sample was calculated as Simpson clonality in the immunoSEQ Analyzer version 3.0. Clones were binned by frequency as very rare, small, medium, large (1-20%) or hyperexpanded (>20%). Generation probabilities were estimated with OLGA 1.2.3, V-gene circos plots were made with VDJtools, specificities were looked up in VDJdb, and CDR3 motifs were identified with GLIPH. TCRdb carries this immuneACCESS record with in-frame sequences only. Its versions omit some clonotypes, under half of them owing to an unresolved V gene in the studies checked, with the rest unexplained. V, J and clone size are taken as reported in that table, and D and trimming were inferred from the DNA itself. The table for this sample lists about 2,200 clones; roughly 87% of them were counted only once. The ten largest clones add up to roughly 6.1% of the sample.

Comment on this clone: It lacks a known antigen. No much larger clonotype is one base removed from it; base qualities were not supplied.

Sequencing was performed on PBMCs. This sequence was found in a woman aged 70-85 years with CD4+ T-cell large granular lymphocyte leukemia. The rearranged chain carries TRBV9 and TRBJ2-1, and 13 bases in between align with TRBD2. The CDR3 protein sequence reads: CASSVSTSGGAPTRMNEQFF. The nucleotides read TGTGCCAGCAGCGTATCTACTAGCGGGGGGGCCCCTACACGAATGAATGAGCAGTTCTTC.